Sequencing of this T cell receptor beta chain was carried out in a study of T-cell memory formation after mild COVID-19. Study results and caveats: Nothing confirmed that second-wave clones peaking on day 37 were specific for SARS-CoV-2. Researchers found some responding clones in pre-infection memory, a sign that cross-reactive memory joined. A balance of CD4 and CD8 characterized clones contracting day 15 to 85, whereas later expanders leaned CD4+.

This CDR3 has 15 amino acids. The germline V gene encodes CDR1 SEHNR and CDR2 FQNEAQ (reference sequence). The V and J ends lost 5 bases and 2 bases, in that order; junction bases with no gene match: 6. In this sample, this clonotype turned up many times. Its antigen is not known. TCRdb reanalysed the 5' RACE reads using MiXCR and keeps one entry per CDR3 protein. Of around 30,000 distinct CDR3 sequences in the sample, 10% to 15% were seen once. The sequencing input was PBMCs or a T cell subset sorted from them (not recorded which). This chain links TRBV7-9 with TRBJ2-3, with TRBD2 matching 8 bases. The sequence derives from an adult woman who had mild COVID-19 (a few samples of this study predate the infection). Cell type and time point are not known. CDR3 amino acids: CASSRGLADTDTQYF. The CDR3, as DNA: TGTGCCAGCAGCCGCGGACTAGCTGACACAGATACGCAGTATTTT. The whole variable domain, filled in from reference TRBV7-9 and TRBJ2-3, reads DTGVSQNPRHKITKRGQNVTFRCDPISEHNRLYWYRQTLGQGPEFLTYFQNEAQLEKSRLLSDRFSAERPKGSFSTLEIQRTEQGDSAMYLCASSRGLADTDTQYFGPGTRLTVL.